The present entry profiles one T cell receptor beta chain with its context. Its antigen is undetermined. TCRdb's table, derived via immunoSEQ multiplex PCR, lists solely in-frame clones and lacks some. The table lists about 350,000 clones, 65% to 90% of them singletons. The sample is drawn from a study of Ad26.COV2.S vaccination and SARS-CoV-2 variants. General study findings and limits: Vaccinees and placebo recipients showed similar non-spike TCR breadth.

This CDR3 has 14 amino acids. The germline CDR1 and CDR2 sequences are LNHDA and SQIVND (reference sequence). J lost 2 bases, V lost 5 bases, and 3 bases had no gene match. Described treatment: some 20 received Ad26.COV2.S at low or high dose, single or two shots; 5 received placebo; per-sample allocation not given. Sampling took place 63 days after the first vaccine or placebo injection. Sequencing was performed on peripheral blood, taken in a trial of Ad26.COV2.S vaccine versus placebo. V gene TRBV19 combines with J gene TRBJ1-5; TRBD1 aligns across 7 bases. This TCR came from a person between 18 and 65 years old who received the Ad26.COV2.S COVID-19 vaccine or a placebo. As DNA, the CDR3 is TGTGCCAGTAGTTTCGACAGGGGCAATCAGCCCCAGCATTTT. This codes for CASSFDRGNQPQHF.